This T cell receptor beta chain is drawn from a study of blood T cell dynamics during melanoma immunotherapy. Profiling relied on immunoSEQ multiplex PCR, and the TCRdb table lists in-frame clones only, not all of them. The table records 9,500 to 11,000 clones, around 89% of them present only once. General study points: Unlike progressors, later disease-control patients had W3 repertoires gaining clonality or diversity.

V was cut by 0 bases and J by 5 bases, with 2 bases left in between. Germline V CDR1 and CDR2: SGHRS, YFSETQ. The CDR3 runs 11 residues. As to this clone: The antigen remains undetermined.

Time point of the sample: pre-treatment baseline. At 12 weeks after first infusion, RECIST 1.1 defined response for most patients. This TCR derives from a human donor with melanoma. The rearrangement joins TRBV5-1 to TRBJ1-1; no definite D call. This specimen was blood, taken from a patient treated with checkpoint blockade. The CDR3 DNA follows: TGCGCCAGCAGCTTGGGGACTGAAGCTTTCTTT. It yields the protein CASSLGTEAFF. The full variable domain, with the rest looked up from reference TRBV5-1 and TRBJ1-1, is KAGVTQTPRYLIKTRGQQVTLSCSPISGHRSVSWYQQTPGQGLQFLFEYFSETQRNKGNFPGRFSGRQFSNSRSEMNVSTLELGDSALYLCASSLGTEAFFGQGTRLTVV.